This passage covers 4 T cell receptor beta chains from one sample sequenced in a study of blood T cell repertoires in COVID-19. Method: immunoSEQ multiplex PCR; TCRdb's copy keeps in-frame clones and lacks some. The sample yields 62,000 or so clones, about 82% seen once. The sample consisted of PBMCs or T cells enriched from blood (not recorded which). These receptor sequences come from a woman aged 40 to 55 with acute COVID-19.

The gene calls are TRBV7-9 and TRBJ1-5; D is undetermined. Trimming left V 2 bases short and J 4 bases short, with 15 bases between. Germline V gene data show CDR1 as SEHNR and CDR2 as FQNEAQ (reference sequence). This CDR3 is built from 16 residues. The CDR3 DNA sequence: TGTGCCAGCAGCTTATGGTCGGGCGGGGAAAATCAGCCCCAGCATTTT. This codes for CASSLWSGGENQPQHF.

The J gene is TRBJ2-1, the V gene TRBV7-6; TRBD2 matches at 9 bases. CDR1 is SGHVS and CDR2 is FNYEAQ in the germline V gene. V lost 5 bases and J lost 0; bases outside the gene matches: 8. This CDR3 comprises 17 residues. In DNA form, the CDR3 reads TGTGCCAGCAGCCCGAGGACTAGCGCCCTCTCCTACAATGAGCAGTTCTTC. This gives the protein CASSPRTSALSYNEQFF. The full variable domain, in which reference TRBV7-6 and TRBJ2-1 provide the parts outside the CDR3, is GAGVSQSPRYKVTKRGQDVALRCDPISGHVSLYWYRQALGQGPEFLTYFNYEAQQDKSGLPNDRFSAERPEGSISTLTIQRTEQRDSAMYRCASSPRTSALSYNEQFFGPGTRLTVL.

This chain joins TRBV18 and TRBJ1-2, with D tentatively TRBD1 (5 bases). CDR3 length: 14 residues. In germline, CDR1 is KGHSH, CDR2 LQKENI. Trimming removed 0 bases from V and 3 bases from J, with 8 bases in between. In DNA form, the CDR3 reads TGTGCCAGCTCACCACCTTTACAGGACTATGGCTACACCTTC. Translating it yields CASSPPLQDYGYTF.

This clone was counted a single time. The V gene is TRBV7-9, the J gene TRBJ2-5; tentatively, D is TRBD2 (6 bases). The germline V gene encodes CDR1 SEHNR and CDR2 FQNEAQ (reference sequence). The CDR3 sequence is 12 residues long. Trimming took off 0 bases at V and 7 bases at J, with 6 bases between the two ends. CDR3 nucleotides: TGTGCCAGCAGCTTAGCGGGGGGGACCCAGTACTTC. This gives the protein CASSLAGGTQYF.